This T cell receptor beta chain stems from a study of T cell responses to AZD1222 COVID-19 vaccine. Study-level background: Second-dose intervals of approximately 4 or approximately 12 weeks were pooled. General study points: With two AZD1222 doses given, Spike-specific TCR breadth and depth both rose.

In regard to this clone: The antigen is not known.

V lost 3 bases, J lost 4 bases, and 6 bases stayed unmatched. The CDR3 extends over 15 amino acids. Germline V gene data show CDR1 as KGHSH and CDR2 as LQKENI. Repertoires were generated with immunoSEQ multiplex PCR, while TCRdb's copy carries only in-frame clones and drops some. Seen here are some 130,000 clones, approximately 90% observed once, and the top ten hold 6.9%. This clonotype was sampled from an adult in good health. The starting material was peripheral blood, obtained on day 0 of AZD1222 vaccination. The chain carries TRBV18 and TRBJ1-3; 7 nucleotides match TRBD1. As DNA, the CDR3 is TGTGCCAGCTCACCTGCACAGGGGCCAGGAAACACCATATATTTT. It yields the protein CASSPAQGPGNTIYF.